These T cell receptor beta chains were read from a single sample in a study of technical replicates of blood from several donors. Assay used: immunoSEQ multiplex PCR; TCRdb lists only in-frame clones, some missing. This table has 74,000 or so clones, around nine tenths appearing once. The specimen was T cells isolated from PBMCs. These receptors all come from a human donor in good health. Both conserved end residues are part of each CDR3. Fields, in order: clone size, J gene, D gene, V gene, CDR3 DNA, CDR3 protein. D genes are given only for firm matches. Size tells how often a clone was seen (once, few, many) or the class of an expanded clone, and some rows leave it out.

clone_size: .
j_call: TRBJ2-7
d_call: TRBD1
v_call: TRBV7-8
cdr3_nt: TGTGCCAGCAGCTGGGACAGGGGGCTTGACGAGCAGTACTTC
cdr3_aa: CASSWDRGLDEQYF

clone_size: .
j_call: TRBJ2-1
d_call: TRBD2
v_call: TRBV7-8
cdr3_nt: TGTGCCAGCAGCCGATGGACTAGCGGAACTAACAATGAGCAGTTCTTC
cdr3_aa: CASSRWTSGTNNEQFF

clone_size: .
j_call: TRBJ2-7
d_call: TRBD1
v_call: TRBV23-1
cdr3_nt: TGCGCCAGCAGCTACCTCTCGGACAGGGGCCACGAGCAGTACTTC
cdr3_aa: CASSYLSDRGHEQYF

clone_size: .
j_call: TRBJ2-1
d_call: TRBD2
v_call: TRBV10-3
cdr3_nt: TGTGCCATCAGTGTGGGGACTAGCGGGATCAATGAGCAGTTCTTC
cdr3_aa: CAISVGTSGINEQFF

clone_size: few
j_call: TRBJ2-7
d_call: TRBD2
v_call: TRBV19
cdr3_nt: TGTGCCAGTAGTATAGCTAGCGGGAGCTACGAGCAGTACTTC
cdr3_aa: CASSIASGSYEQYF

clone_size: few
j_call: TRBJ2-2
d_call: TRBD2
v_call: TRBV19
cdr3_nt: TGTGCCAGTAGTACGGGACTAGCGGGCGGGGAGCTGTTTTTT
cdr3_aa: CASSTGLAGGELFF

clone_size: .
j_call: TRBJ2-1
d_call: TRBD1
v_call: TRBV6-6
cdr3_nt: TGTGCCAGCAGCCACGACAGGGTTGATGAGCAGTTCTTC
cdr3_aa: CASSHDRVDEQFF

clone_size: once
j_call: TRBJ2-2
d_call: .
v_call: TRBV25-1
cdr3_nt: TGTGCCAGCAGTTTGTCTCCGAACACCGGGGAGCTGTTTTTT
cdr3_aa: CASSLSPNTGELFF

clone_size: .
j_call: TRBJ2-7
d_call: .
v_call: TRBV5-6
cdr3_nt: TGTGCCAGCAGCCCACTTGGCGGAACGACGTACGAGCAGTACTTC
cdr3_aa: CASSPLGGTTYEQYF

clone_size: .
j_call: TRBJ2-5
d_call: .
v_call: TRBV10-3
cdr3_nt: TGTGCCACCAGAGACTGGAGCCTAGAGACCCAGTACTTC
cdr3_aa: CATRDWSLETQYF

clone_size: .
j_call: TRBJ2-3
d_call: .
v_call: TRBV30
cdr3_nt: TGTGCCTGGAGCGATCAGCGGAGTACGCAGTATTTT
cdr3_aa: CAWSDQRSTQYF

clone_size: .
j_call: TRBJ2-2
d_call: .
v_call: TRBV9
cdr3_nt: TGTGCCAGCAGCCCCCGACTCCCGAACACCGGGGAGCTGTTTTTT
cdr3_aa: CASSPRLPNTGELFF

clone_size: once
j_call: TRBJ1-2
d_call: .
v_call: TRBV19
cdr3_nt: TGTGCCAGTAGTATCCGAGACTTCTATGGCTACACCTTC
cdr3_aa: CASSIRDFYGYTF

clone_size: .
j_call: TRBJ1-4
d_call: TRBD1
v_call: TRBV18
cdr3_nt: TGTGCCAGCTCCCCGTCCTTTGGAACAGGGGAACTGTTTTTT
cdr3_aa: CASSPSFGTGELFF

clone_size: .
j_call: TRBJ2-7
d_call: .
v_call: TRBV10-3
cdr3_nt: TGTGCCATCAGTGACTCGACTAGTTCGGGGGAGTACTTC
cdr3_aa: CAISDSTSSGEYF

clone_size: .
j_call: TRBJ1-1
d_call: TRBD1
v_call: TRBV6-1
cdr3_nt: TGTGCCAGCAGTTGGGACAGGGGCACTGAAGCTTTCTTT
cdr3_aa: CASSWDRGTEAFF

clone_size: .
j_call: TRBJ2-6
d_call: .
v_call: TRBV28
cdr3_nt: TGTGCCAGCATTAGTCGGGACTCTGGGGCCAACGTCCTGACTTTC
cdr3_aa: CASISRDSGANVLTF

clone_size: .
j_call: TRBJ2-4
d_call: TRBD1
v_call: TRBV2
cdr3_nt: TGTGCCAGCGACAGGGGTGGGGAAAACATTCAGTACTTC
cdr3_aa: CASDRGGENIQYF

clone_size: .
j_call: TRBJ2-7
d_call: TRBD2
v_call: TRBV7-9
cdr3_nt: TGTGCCAGCAGCCCCAGCGGGAGGAGCTCCTACGAGCAGTACTTC
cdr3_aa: CASSPSGRSSYEQYF

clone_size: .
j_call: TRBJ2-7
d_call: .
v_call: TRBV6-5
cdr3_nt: TGTGCCAGCAGGTTAAGTGGCGGGGAGTACGAGCAGTACTTC
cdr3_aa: CASRLSGGEYEQYF

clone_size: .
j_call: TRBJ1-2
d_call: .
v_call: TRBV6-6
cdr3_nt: TGTGCCAGCAGAGCAAGTCAGGTGTACTATGGCTACACCTTC
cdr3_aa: CASRASQVYYGYTF

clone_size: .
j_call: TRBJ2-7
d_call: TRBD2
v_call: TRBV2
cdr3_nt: TGTGCCAGCAGTGGACTAGCGGGGGGAACCTACGAGCAGTACTTC
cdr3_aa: CASSGLAGGTYEQYF

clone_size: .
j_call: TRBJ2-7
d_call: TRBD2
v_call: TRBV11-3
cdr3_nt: TGTGCCAGCAGCTTGAGCGGGAACTCCTACGAGCAGTACTTC
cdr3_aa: CASSLSGNSYEQYF

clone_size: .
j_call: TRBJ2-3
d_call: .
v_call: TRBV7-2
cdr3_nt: TGTGCCAGCAGCTTACAAGCGGTGGGGGATACGCAGTATTTT
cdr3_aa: CASSLQAVGDTQYF

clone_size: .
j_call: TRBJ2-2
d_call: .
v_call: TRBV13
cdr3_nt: TGTGCCAGCAGCCTCAGCACCGGGGAGCTGTTTTTT
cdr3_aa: CASSLSTGELFF

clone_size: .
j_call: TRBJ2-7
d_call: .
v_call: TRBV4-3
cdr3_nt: TGCGCCAGCAGCCAAGACTCCAGCTACGAGCAGTACTTC
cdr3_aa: CASSQDSSYEQYF

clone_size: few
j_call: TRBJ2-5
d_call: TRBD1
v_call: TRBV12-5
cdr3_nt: TGTGCTAGTGGGTGGACAGGGGAGACCCAGTACTTC
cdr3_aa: CASGWTGETQYF

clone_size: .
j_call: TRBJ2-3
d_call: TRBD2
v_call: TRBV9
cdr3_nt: TGTGCCAGCAGCGTAGGACCGGGACTAGCGGGAGGAACAGATACGCAGTATTTT
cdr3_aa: CASSVGPGLAGGTDTQYF

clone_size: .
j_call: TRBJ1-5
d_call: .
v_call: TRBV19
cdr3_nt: TGTGCCAGTAGTGTCGGATTTAAGGGGTGGGATCAGCCCCAGCATTTT
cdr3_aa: CASSVGFKGWDQPQHF

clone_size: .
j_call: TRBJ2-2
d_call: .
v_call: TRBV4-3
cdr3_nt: TGCGCCAGCAGCCAAGAAGGTGGCGGGGAGTGGCCCGGGGAGCTGTTTTTT
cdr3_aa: CASSQEGGGEWPGELFF

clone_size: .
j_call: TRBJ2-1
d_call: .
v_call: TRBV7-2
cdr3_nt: TGTGCCAGCAGCGCCCGACTGGCCGGGGATGAGCAGTTCTTC
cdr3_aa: CASSARLAGDEQFF

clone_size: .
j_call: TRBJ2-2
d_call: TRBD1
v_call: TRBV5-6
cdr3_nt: TGTGCCAGCAGCCCGATCAGGGGGCGAAGGACCGGGGAGCTGTTTTTT
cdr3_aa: CASSPIRGRRTGELFF

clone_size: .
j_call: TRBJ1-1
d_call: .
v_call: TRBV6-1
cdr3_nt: TGTGCCAGCACCCAGCACCCCAGGAGGGAGGCTTTCTTT
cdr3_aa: CASTQHPRREAFF

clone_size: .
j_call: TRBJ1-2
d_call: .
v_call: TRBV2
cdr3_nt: TGTGCCAGCAGTGCTGGGGCAGGTCGCAACTATGGCTACACCTTC
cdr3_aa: CASSAGAGRNYGYTF

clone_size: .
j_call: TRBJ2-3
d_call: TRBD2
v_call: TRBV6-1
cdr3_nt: TGTGCCAGCAGTGAAGGTCTAGCGGGAGGCACAGATACGCAGTATTTT
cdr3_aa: CASSEGLAGGTDTQYF

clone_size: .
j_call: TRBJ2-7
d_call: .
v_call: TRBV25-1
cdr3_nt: TGTGCCAGCAGTACACATCGAGGCTACTCCGAGCAGTACTTC
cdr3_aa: CASSTHRGYSEQYF

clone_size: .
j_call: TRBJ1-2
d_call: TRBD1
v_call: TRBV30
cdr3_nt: TGTGCCTGGGGGGACAGGGGTAACTATGGCTACACCTTC
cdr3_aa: CAWGDRGNYGYTF

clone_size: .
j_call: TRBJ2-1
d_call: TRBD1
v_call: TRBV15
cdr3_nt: TGTGCCACCAGCACAGGGACAGGGGTCAATGAGCAGTTCTTC
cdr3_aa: CATSTGTGVNEQFF

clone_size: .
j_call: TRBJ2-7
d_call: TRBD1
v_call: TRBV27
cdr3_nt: TGTGCCAGCAGTTCAGGGACAGCTTACTACTACGAGCAGTACTTC
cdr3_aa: CASSSGTAYYYEQYF

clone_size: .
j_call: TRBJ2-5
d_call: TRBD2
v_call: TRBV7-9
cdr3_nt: TGTGCCAGCAGCTCGAAGTGGGGGCGGGAGGGCCAAGAGACCCAGTACTTC
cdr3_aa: CASSSKWGREGQETQYF